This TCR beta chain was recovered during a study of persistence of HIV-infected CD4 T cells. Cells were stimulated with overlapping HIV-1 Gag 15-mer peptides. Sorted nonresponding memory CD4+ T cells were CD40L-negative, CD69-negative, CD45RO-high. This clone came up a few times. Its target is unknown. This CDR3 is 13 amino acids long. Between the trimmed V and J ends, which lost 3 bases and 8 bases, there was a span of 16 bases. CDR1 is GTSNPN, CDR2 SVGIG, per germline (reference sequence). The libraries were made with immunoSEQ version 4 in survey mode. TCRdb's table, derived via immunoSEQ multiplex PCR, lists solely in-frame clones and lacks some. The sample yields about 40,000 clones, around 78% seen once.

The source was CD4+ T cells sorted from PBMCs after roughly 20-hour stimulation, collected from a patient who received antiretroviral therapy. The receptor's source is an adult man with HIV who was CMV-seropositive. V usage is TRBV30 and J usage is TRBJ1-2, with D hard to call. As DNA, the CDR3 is TGTGCCTGGAGCCTGCGCGGGCAACACGGCTACACCTTC. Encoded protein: CAWSLRGQHGYTF.